This T cell receptor beta chain was sequenced for a study of immune reconstitution after stem cell transplant in scleroderma. Via MiXCR, TCRdb re-called the RT-PCR reads, giving one row per CDR3 protein. The sample includes 2,000 to 2,500 distinct CDR3 sequences, roughly 8.6% seen only once; the top ten take over 20%. This clonotype has just one count. This TCR came from a male donor with systemic sclerosis. The sample was gathered before or after autologous hematopoietic stem cell transplantation (not recorded which).

CDR3: CASSLAVRASGPETQYF. The CDR3 region has the DNA TGTGCCAGCAGTTTAGCGGTGAGGGCTAGCGGCCCAGAGACCCAGTACTTC. This chain connects TRBV12-3 or TRBV12-4 to TRBJ2-5, with 7 bases matching TRBD2. The length of the CDR3 is 17 residues. V lost 0 bases and J lost 4; bases outside the gene matches: 11.